This TCR beta chain was sequenced in a study of cytomegalovirus exposure and HLA in healthy donors. This clone appeared a single time. What it recognizes is unknown. This CDR3 has 16 amino acids. CDR1 is MNHEY, CDR2 SMNVEV, per germline (reference sequence). The junction had 7 bases not matched to a gene; V was cut back by 6 bases and J by 2 bases. In the PCR, 60 Vbeta and 13 Jbeta primers were used. Clones were read by immunoSEQ multiplex PCR, and TCRdb kept only the in-frame ones, dropping some. This sample has some 60,000 clones, with roughly 80% found just once. Study-level points and caveats: Within an earlier analysis, most TCR beta V segments proved productive either about 87% or about 30% of the time.

The chain combines TRBV27 with TRBJ2-7; TRBD2 matches at 13 bases. The sequence was collected from a woman in her forties in good health and CMV-seronegative. Material: PBMCs. The CDR3 nucleotides read TGTGCCAGCAGAAGGACTAGCGGGAGTGGGCCCTACGAGCAGTACTTC. It is translated as CASRRTSGSGPYEQYF.